This note documents a single T cell receptor beta chain sequence. TCRdb's copy holds only in-frame clones and misses some; the assay was immunoSEQ multiplex PCR. The repertoire has fewer than 250,000 clones, roughly four fifths of them found once; the top ten carry about an eighth. This record comes from a study of blood T cell repertoires in COVID-19. Study overall: Samples came from the United States, Italy and Spain, spanning acute and convalescent COVID-19.

The V end was cut by 5 bases, the J end by 0 bases, with 12 bases between. Germline loops: CDR1 SGHRS, CDR2 YFSETQ. CDR3 length equals 15 residues. V usage is TRBV5-1 and J usage is TRBJ2-1, with D tentatively TRBD2 (6 bases). Sequenced sample: peripheral blood. The receptor was derived from a woman aged 45 to 65 with acute or convalescent COVID-19. The CDR3, as DNA: TGCGCCAGCAGGGAGCGGGCCGACTCCTACAATGAGCAGTTCTTC. Amino acids: CASRERADSYNEQFF. The full variable domain, in which reference TRBV5-1 and TRBJ2-1 provide the parts outside the CDR3, is KAGVTQTPRYLIKTRGQQVTLSCSPISGHRSVSWYQQTPGQGLQFLFEYFSETQRNKGNFPGRFSGRQFSNSRSEMNVSTLELGDSALYLCASRERADSYNEQFFGPGTRLTVL.